These T cell receptor beta chains were read from a single sample in a study of blood T cell repertoires in COVID-19. The method was immunoSEQ multiplex PCR; TCRdb's version includes in-frame clones alone and lacks a portion of them. Of roughly 150,000 clones listed, over 75% were seen once; the top ten hold roughly 5.7%. The sequencing sample was made of PBMCs or T cells enriched from blood (not recorded which). The receptors shown here come from a woman in her 40s with acute COVID-19. The CDR3 runs from the conserved cysteine through the conserved F or W. Fields, in order: clone size, V gene, J gene, D gene, CDR3 protein, CDR3 DNA. The D gene is left open where the match is weak. Clone size is stated in some rows and not others, as once, few, many or a class when expanded.

-	TRBV18	TRBJ1-2	TRBD1	CASSPQITTGGHGYTF	TGTGCCAGCTCACCGCAAATAACAACAGGGGGCCATGGCTACACCTTC
-	TRBV19	TRBJ1-2	TRBD1	CASSVPGQGDGYTF	TGTGCCAGTAGTGTACCGGGACAGGGCGATGGCTACACCTTC
-	TRBV5-1	TRBJ1-1	-	CASRRQGYTEAFF	TGCGCCAGCCGCCGGCAGGGGTACACTGAAGCTTTCTTT
few	TRBV30	TRBJ2-3	TRBD2	CAWRGDGSGSGTDTQYF	TGTGCCTGGAGGGGCGATGGTAGCGGGAGTGGCACAGATACGCAGTATTTT
-	TRBV6-5	TRBJ2-1	TRBD2	CASSSSAGGSDEQFF	TGTGCCAGCAGTTCGTCGGCGGGGGGGTCGGATGAGCAGTTCTTC
-	TRBV4-1	TRBJ2-7	-	CASSHTDSSSSYEQYF	TGCGCCAGCAGCCATACGGACAGCTCGAGCTCCTACGAGCAGTACTTC
-	TRBV27	TRBJ2-5	-	CASSLLGHLYF	TGTGCCAGCAGTTTATTGGGACACTTGTACTTC
-	TRBV7-2	TRBJ1-4	-	CASSSTGITNEKLFF	TGTGCCAGCAGCTCAACCGGGATAACTAATGAAAAACTGTTTTTT
-	TRBV7-9	TRBJ1-1	-	CASSSPGHAVAFF	TGTGCCAGCAGCTCACCGGGACACGCAGTGGCTTTCTTT
-	TRBV6-2/TRBV6-3	TRBJ2-6	TRBD1	CASSYAHGDSSGANVLTF	TGTGCCAGCAGTTACGCGCACGGGGACAGCTCTGGGGCCAACGTCCTGACTTTC
few	TRBV5-1	TRBJ1-1	-	CASSSRTANTEAFF	TGCGCCAGCAGCAGTAGGACAGCGAACACTGAAGCTTTCTTT
-	TRBV5-1	TRBJ2-1	TRBD1	CASSLARDRGREQFF	TGCGCCAGCAGCTTAGCCCGGGACAGGGGTCGCGAGCAGTTCTTC
-	TRBV20-1	TRBJ1-1	-	CSATREEAFF	TGCAGTGCGACTCGGGAGGAAGCTTTCTTT
-	TRBV12-3/TRBV12-4	TRBJ2-5	-	CASSFGQKETQYF	TGTGCCAGCAGTTTTGGGCAGAAAGAGACCCAGTACTTC
-	TRBV20-1	TRBJ2-1	TRBD2	CSARLADEQFF	TGCAGTGCCCGACTAGCTGATGAGCAGTTCTTC
few	TRBV12-5	TRBJ2-7	-	CASGLGQGQYEQYF	TGTGCTAGTGGTTTGGGGCAGGGTCAGTACGAGCAGTACTTC
-	TRBV2	TRBJ2-4	-	CASSEEASFKNIQYF	TGTGCCAGCAGTGAAGAGGCTAGCTTCAAAAACATTCAGTACTTC
-	TRBV30	TRBJ1-2	-	CAWSVIGVGHYGYTF	TGTGCCTGGAGTGTAATCGGGGTTGGTCACTATGGCTACACCTTC
few	TRBV5-1	TRBJ2-3	TRBD2	CASSFSGGKGTQYF	TGCGCCAGCAGCTTCTCGGGGGGTAAGGGTACGCAGTATTTT
-	TRBV30	TRBJ2-1	TRBD2	CAWRALTSGSYNEQFF	TGTGCCTGGAGAGCTCTGACTAGCGGCTCCTACAATGAGCAGTTCTTC
-	TRBV20-1	TRBJ1-2	-	CSASKGRDYGYTF	TGCAGTGCTAGTAAGGGGCGAGACTATGGCTACACCTTC
-	TRBV19	TRBJ2-4	TRBD1	CASSMSTGWEAKNIQYF	TGTGCCAGTAGTATGTCGACAGGGTGGGAAGCCAAAAACATTCAGTACTTC
-	TRBV6-5	TRBJ2-5	TRBD2	CASSYLGLQETQYF	TGTGCCAGCAGTTATCTGGGACTACAAGAGACCCAGTACTTC